This entry lists 21 T cell receptor beta chains sequenced from one sample in a study of neoadjuvant anti-PD-1 for oral cavity cancer. Repertoires were generated with immunoSEQ multiplex PCR, while TCRdb's copy carries only in-frame clones and drops some. The sample shows about 5,700 clones, 55% to 75% of them seen only once. Sequenced here: tumor tissue, sampled before nivolumab (anti-PD-1) treatment. Receptors originate from a person aged 35-79 years with oral cavity squamous cell carcinoma.

This clone was counted only a few times. The rearrangement links TRBV6-1 to TRBJ2-3; 11 bases align to TRBD2. The germline CDR1 and CDR2 sequences are MNHNS and SASEGT. The CDR3 loop spans 15 amino acids. Trimming at V came to 2 bases and at J to 4 bases, leaving 2 bases not matched to a gene. The CDR3 loop is CASSELAGGPDTQYF. The CDR3 region has the DNA TGTGCCAGCAGTGAACTAGCGGGGGGCCCAGATACGCAGTATTTT.

This clone was counted between two and nine times. The rearrangement uses TRBV27 and TRBJ1-2, with 9 bases matching TRBD1. This CDR3 comprises 15 residues. Per germline, CDR1 MNHEY and CDR2 SMNVEV (reference sequence). After removal of 4 bases from V and 8 bases from J, the junction contained 11 bases not matched to a gene. The DNA of the CDR3 is TGTGCCAGCAGTTCACGGGACAGGGCGAGTAGGGGCTACACCTTC. Protein: CASSSRDRASRGYTF.

The V and J genes are TRBV5-4 and TRBJ2-5, with 8 bases that match TRBD1. The length of the CDR3 is 14 residues. With V trimmed by 4 bases and J by 0 bases, 2 bases remained unmatched. Per the germline V gene, CDR1 is SGHNT and CDR2 is YYREEE (reference sequence). Written as DNA, the CDR3 is TGTGCCAGCAGCGGGACAGGTTACCAAGAGACCCAGTACTTC. Protein: CASSGTGYQETQYF.

This clone is termed medium-sized (0.01 to 0.1%). V gene TRBV29-1 combines with J gene TRBJ1-1; the D gene is possibly TRBD1 (5 bases). Germline loops: CDR1 SQVTM, CDR2 ANQGSEA. This CDR3 is 12 amino acids long. V was shortened by 4 bases and J by 3 bases, with 9 bases between the two germline ends. CDR3 protein: CSVVPGDTEAFF. The CDR3 DNA follows: TGCAGCGTTGTCCCGGGGGACACTGAAGCTTTCTTT.

V and J are TRBV15 and TRBJ2-1; 7 nucleotides match TRBD2. Trimming cost V 8 bases and J 2 bases; bases outside gene matches: 9. Germline assignment: CDR1 LNHNV and CDR2 YYDKDF (reference sequence). The CDR3 is 15 residues long. CDR3 coding DNA: TGTGCCACCGAGGAGAGCGGGAATCCCTACAATGAGCAGTTCTTC. Translating gives CATEESGNPYNEQFF.

V usage is TRBV6-6 and J usage is TRBJ1-5; D call uncertain. The CDR3 consists of 11 residues. Trimming removed 5 bases from V and 5 bases from J, with 4 bases in between. Germline V CDR1 and CDR2: MNHNY, SVGAGI (reference sequence). The CDR3 DNA follows: TGTGCCAGCAGTAAAGATCAGCCCCAGCATTTT. It yields the protein CASSKDQPQHF.

The table lists this clone with a few counts. For the CDR3, the DNA is TGTGCCAGCAGTGAGGGGTCCTGGGACAGCCTTACTAACTATGGCTACACCTTC. Its translation is CASSEGSWDSLTNYGYTF. The chain links TRBV2 to TRBJ1-2; 7 nucleotides agree with TRBD1. Trimming at V came to 3 bases and at J to 0 bases, leaving 13 bases not matched to a gene. Germline CDR1 reads SNHLY; CDR2 reads FYNNEI. This CDR3 region has 18 residues.

The chain is built from TRBV30 and TRBJ2-2; D gene uncertain. V was clipped by 0 bases and J by 1 base, with 9 bases between them. The CDR3 has 15 amino acids. Germline V gene data show CDR1 as GTSNPN and CDR2 as SVGIG (reference sequence). CDR3 loop: CAWSVTSENTGELFF. The CDR3 DNA is TGTGCCTGGAGTGTAACCAGCGAGAACACCGGGGAGCTGTTTTTT.

The V gene is TRBV4-1, the J gene TRBJ2-3, with no clear D. CDR3 size: 14 residues. Germline V lookup: CDR1 MGHRA, CDR2 YSYEKL. V was clipped by 2 bases and J by 2 bases, with 8 bases between them. CDR3 region: CASSQSLLTDTQYF. CDR3 DNA sequence: TGCGCCAGCAGCCAATCCCTCCTCACAGATACGCAGTATTTT.

This rearrangement joins TRBV21-1 to TRBJ1-1; no check of the table's D call, TRBD1, against the DNA was made. TRBV21-1 is marked as a pseudogene. The CDR3 length is 16 residues. The chain's CDR3 is CASSNPGQGKSPEAFF. DNA for the CDR3: TGTGCCAGCAGCAATCCCGGACAGGGCAAATCTCCTGAAGCTTTCTTT.

The rearrangement links TRBV9 to TRBJ2-7; 13 bases are shared with TRBD2. The trim removed 4 bases at V and 5 bases at J, leaving 6 bases unmatched. Germline V gene data show CDR1 as SGDLS and CDR2 as YYNGEE. There are 15 residues in the CDR3. The chain's CDR3 is CASSPRLAGGHEQYF. CDR3 nucleotides: TGTGCCAGCAGCCCCCGACTAGCGGGAGGCCACGAGCAGTACTTC.

The chain uses TRBV23-1 and TRBJ1-1; D may be TRBD1 (5 bases). TRBV23-1 is marked as an open reading frame, function uncertain. This CDR3 region has 14 residues. Trimming took 4 bases from V and 0 from J, leaving 9 bases between them. CDR3 region: CASSPGRLNTEAFF. In DNA, the CDR3 is TGCGCCAGCAGTCCGGGACGGTTGAACACTGAAGCTTTCTTT.

This chain connects TRBV7-9 to TRBJ2-5; perhaps TRBD1 as D (5 bases). Germline V CDR1 and CDR2: SEHNR, FQNEAQ (reference sequence). This CDR3 comprises 14 residues. Deletions cut 5 bases from V and 1 base from J, with 11 bases between. CDR3 DNA: TGTGCCAGCAGCGACACAGGTATCCAAGAGACCCAGTACTTC. It specifies CASSDTGIQETQYF.

The chain couples TRBV2 to TRBJ1-2; 7 nucleotides line up with TRBD1. J gave up 10 bases and V 3 bases, and 8 bases lay outside the gene matches. This CDR3 is 13 amino acids long. CDR1 and CDR2 (germline): SNHLY, FYNNEI. The CDR3 nucleotides are TGTGCCAGCAGTGAGCATCAGGACAGGTACTACACCTTC. Its translation: CASSEHQDRYYTF.

This chain links TRBV7-3 with TRBJ2-6; no firm D call. This CDR3 region has 15 residues. CDR1 SGHTA and CDR2 FQGTGA come from the germline V gene. Trimming pared 4 bases from V and 0 bases from J, leaving 7 bases between. The CDR3 DNA reads as TGTGCCAGCAGCTCCCGAACCTCTGGGGCCAACGTCCTGACTTTC. Translation: CASSSRTSGANVLTF.

Comment on this clone: At one end the junction does not follow the germline gene, possibly because of a read error. This chain links TRBV11-2 with TRBJ2-7, with TRBD2 matching 7 bases. CDR3 length: 13 amino acids. Germline V gene data show CDR1 as SGHAT and CDR2 as FQNNGV. The CDR3 here is CASSLVSGRGMHF. The CDR3 coding sequence is TGTGCCAGCAGCTTAGTTTCGGGGAGGGGAATGCACTTC. The variable domain in full, completed from reference TRBV11-2 and TRBJ2-7, reads EAGVAQSPRYKIIEKRQSVAFWCNPISGHATLYWYQQILGQGPKLLIQFQNNGVVDDSQLPKDRFSAERLKGVDSTLKIQPAKLEDSAVYLCASSLVSGRGMHFGPGTRLTVT.

This chain joins TRBV5-1 and TRBJ1-6; D remains ambiguous. The CDR3 runs 14 residues. V gave up 1 base and J gave up 5 bases, with 7 bases separating them. Germline lookup yields CDR1 SGHRS and CDR2 YFSETQ. CDR3 bases: TGCGCCAGCAGCTTGACAGACCATAATTCACCCCTCCACTTT. This encodes CASSLTDHNSPLHF.

This clone was seen a few times. The CDR3 loop is CASSSGLTGNTIYF. In DNA, the CDR3 is TGTGCCAGCAGTTCGGGTTTGACGGGAAACACCATATATTTT. The V gene is TRBV6-5, the J gene TRBJ1-3; no clear D. CDR1 is MNHEY and CDR2 is SVGAGI in the germline V gene. This CDR3 has 14 residues. Trimming stripped 4 bases from V and 4 bases from J, with 11 bases between.

V is TRBV10-2 and J is TRBJ1-1; D not resolved. The CDR3 sequence is 14 residues long. With 2 bases removed from V and 0 bases from J, the gap between germline ends came to 7 bases. The germline V gene encodes CDR1 WSHSY and CDR2 SAAADI. The CDR3 loop is CASSEPEMNTEAFF. For the CDR3, the DNA is TGCGCCAGCAGTGAGCCGGAGATGAACACTGAAGCTTTCTTT.

This clone was seen a few times. The chain employs TRBV10-3 and TRBJ2-5; 10 bases agree with TRBD1. Germline-derived CDR1 and CDR2 are ENHRY and SYGVKD. Trimming cost V 10 bases and J 3 bases; bases outside gene matches: 8. The CDR3 is made up of 14 amino acids. CDR3 in amino acids: CATLETGGEETQYF. As DNA, the CDR3 is TGTGCCACGCTAGAGACAGGGGGCGAAGAGACCCAGTACTTC.

V gene TRBV5-6 combines with J gene TRBJ2-7; 9 nucleotides match TRBD2. V shed 4 bases and J 5 bases; nucleotides not matched to a gene: 7. There are 14 residues in the CDR3. Germline lookup yields CDR1 SGHDT and CDR2 YYEEEE. The CDR3 DNA reads TGTGCCAGCAGCCACCGACTAGCGGCCAACGAGCAGTACTTC. It encodes CASSHRLAANEQYF.